Following are 23 T cell receptor beta chains from one sample sequenced in a study of cytomegalovirus exposure and HLA in healthy donors. Use of 60 Vbeta and 13 Jbeta primers characterized the PCR. Profiled with immunoSEQ multiplex PCR; TCRdb holds only in-frame clones, not every one. The sample has around 120,000 clones, around 81% seen once; the top ten hold about 0.63%. The sample taken for sequencing was PBMCs. The source of these receptors is a man aged 18 to 30 in good health and CMV-seronegative.

This clone is a singleton in its sample. The chain employs TRBV11-2 and TRBJ1-2; 7 positions agree with TRBD1. The germline V gene has CDR1 SGHAT and CDR2 FQNNGV. CDR3 length: 16 amino acids. V lost 3 bases and J lost 6; bases outside the gene matches: 13. The CDR3 DNA reads as TGTGCCAGCAGCTTTAGGTACAACAGGGGAAAGCATGGCTACACCTTC. It encodes CASSFRYNRGKHGYTF.

The rearrangement links TRBV7-9 to TRBJ2-7, with D hard to call. V lost 2 bases and J lost 3, with 8 bases in between. CDR1 is SEHNR, CDR2 FQNEAQ, per germline (reference sequence). This CDR3 spans 13 amino acids. The CDR3 spells CASSLRGSYEQYF. In DNA form, the CDR3 reads TGTGCCAGCAGCTTACGCGGAAGCTACGAGCAGTACTTC.

The chain is built from TRBV4-3 and TRBJ2-5, with D perhaps matching TRBD1 (6 bases). The DNA end is more similar to TRBJ2-7, so the J call may be wrong. The germline gives CDR1 LGHNA, CDR2 YSLEER. CDR3 length equals 18 residues. CDR3 sequence reads: CASSQDRRRTAANGEQYF. In DNA, the CDR3 is TGCGCCAGCAGCCAAGATCGTCGCCGGACAGCCGCGAATGGCGAGCAGTACTTC.

This clone was detected only a few times. The CDR3 coding sequence is TGTGCCATCAGTCCGGGACAGGCGAACATTCAGTACTTC. It codes for CAISPGQANIQYF. The V call is TRBV10-3, the J call TRBJ2-4; TRBD1 agrees at 8 bases. The V gene's germline CDR1 is ENHRY and CDR2 SYGVKD. V lost 5 bases, J lost 7 bases, and 4 bases stayed unmatched. This CDR3 is 13 amino acids long.

The chain recombines TRBV29-1 with TRBJ1-2; TRBD1 is a possible D gene (6 bases). Germline CDR1 and CDR2: SQVTM and ANQGSEA. Trimming removed 6 bases from V and 3 bases from J, with 14 bases in between. CDR3 length equals 13 residues. CDR3 protein: CSVAQGVDYGYTF. Written as DNA, the CDR3 is TGCAGCGTCGCACAGGGAGTTGACTATGGCTACACCTTC.

This sequence joins TRBV10-2 and TRBJ1-5; 8 nucleotides match TRBD1. The CDR3 spans 14 residues. The V gene end was trimmed by 4 bases and the J gene end by 1 base; junction bases not matched to a gene: 0. Germline CDR1 WSHSY, CDR2 SAAADI. CDR3 protein: CASSAGGSNQPQHF. Written as DNA, the CDR3 is TGCGCCAGCAGTGCAGGGGGCAGCAATCAGCCCCAGCATTTT.

The V call is TRBV30, the J call TRBJ1-2; the D is unclear. CDR1 is GTSNPN and CDR2 is SVGIG in the germline V gene (reference sequence). The CDR3 runs 15 residues. The V gene lost 0 bases and the J gene lost 7 bases, with 18 bases spanning the gap. This CDR3 reads CAWSVTLSETGGYTF. Here the CDR3 DNA reads TGTGCCTGGAGTGTAACTTTATCCGAGACGGGTGGCTACACCTTC.

This sequence joins TRBV6-5 and TRBJ2-5; 11 bases align to TRBD2. Per germline, CDR1 MNHEY and CDR2 SVGAGI. Trimming took 0 bases from V and 7 from J; bases not matched to a gene: 4. The CDR3 length is 15 residues. The CDR3 region is CASSYSPSGGWTQYF. The CDR3 DNA follows: TGTGCCAGCAGTTACTCTCCTAGCGGGGGGTGGACCCAGTACTTC.

In this sample, this clone turned up many times. The chain employs TRBV5-1 and TRBJ1-1; D is perhaps TRBD1 (5 bases). Trimming stripped 0 bases from V and 4 bases from J, with 7 bases between. The CDR3 is 13 amino acids. Germline V gene lookup returns CDR1 SGHRS and CDR2 YFSETQ. The CDR3 sequence is CASSLEGATEAFF. CDR3 nucleotides: TGCGCCAGCAGCTTGGAAGGGGCCACTGAAGCTTTCTTT. Combining the CDR3 with reference TRBV5-1 and TRBJ1-1 gives the whole variable domain KAGVTQTPRYLIKTRGQQVTLSCSPISGHRSVSWYQQTPGQGLQFLFEYFSETQRNKGNFPGRFSGRQFSNSRSEMNVSTLELGDSALYLCASSLEGATEAFFGQGTRLTVV.

This sequence joins TRBV5-6 and TRBJ1-2, with D perhaps matching TRBD1 (6 bases). CDR3 size: 15 residues. Germline values: CDR1 SGHDT, CDR2 YYEEEE. Between the trimmed V and J ends, which lost 2 bases and 4 bases, there was a span of 15 bases. The CDR3 reads CASSFVGAVGYGYTF. Written as DNA, the CDR3 is TGTGCCAGCAGCTTTGTGGGGGCAGTTGGCTATGGCTACACCTTC. The full variable domain, rest sourced from reference TRBV5-6 and TRBJ1-2, is DAGVTQSPTHLIKTRGQQVTLRCSPKSGHDTVSWYQQALGQGPQFIFQYYEEEERQRGNFPDRFSGHQFPNYSSELNVNALLLGDSALYLCASSFVGAVGYGYTFGSGTRLTVV.

The J gene is TRBJ2-3, the V gene TRBV27, with D tentatively TRBD2 (6 bases). The germline gives CDR1 MNHEY, CDR2 SMNVEV (reference sequence). This CDR3 is built from 17 residues. Trimming stripped 5 bases from V and 1 base from J, with 19 bases between. Written as DNA, the CDR3 is TGTGCCAGCAGTCCGCTCCCTCGGCGGGGAGGCACAGATACGCAGTATTTT. It is translated as CASSPLPRRGGTDTQYF.

The chain has TRBV6-6 and TRBJ1-6; D remains unclear. Germline V gene sequence: CDR1 MNHNY, CDR2 SVGAGI (reference sequence). V lost 8 bases to trimming and J lost 8 bases, with 13 bases between them. The CDR3 is made up of 13 amino acids. CDR3 sequence: CASSLAGDSPLHF. The CDR3 nucleotides are TGTGCCAGCTCATTGGCGGGTGATTCACCCCTCCACTTT.

This clone was found once. V gene TRBV5-1 combines with J gene TRBJ1-6, with unresolved D. The CDR3 has 12 residues. V was trimmed by 5 bases and J by 7 bases, leaving 7 bases between them. CDR1 SGHRS and CDR2 YFSETQ come from the germline V gene. CDR3 protein: CASRAGNSPLHF. CDR3 nucleotide sequence: TGCGCCAGCAGGGCCGGGAATTCACCCCTCCACTTT.

In DNA, the CDR3 is TGCGCCAGCAGCAAAGGACTAGCGCGGACGGATGAGCAGTTCTTC. Translation gives CASSKGLARTDEQFF. This rearrangement joins TRBV4-1 to TRBJ2-1; 9 nucleotides match TRBD2. V was clipped by 5 bases and J by 8 bases; unmatched bases: 10. The CDR3 loop spans 15 amino acids. Germline lookup yields CDR1 MGHRA and CDR2 YSYEKL.

Only a few counts were recorded for this clone. The chain is built from TRBV6-4 and TRBJ2-3; D perhaps matches TRBD2 (6 bases). The CDR3 extends over 15 amino acids. CDR1 is MRHNA, CDR2 SNTAGT, per germline. V dropped 3 bases and J dropped 1 base, with 11 bases sitting between them. CDR3 sequence reads: CASSEGPGGTDTQYF. The CDR3, as DNA: TGTGCCAGCAGTGAAGGTCCGGGGGGCACAGATACGCAGTATTTT.

This clone was observed a single time. The chain couples TRBV6-5 to TRBJ2-1; 7 positions agree with TRBD1. This CDR3 is 14 amino acids long. Germline assignment: CDR1 MNHEY and CDR2 SVGAGI. With 4 bases clipped from V and 7 bases from J, the junction kept 7 bases outside the gene matches. The CDR3 DNA follows: TGTGCCAGCAGTTCTGCGGACAGGTTTAATGAGCAGTTCTTC. Translating it yields CASSSADRFNEQFF.

The chain couples TRBV5-1 to TRBJ2-7; TRBD1 aligns across 10 bases. The germline V gene encodes CDR1 SGHRS and CDR2 YFSETQ. The CDR3 length is 15 residues. Unmatched junction bases numbered 9, after V lost 4 bases and J lost 5 bases. CDR3 region: CASSHDRTGGNEQYF. CDR3 sequence (DNA): TGCGCCAGCAGCCATGATCGGACAGGGGGGAACGAGCAGTACTTC.

The sample holds a few counts of this clone. The chain links TRBV7-3 to TRBJ1-1, with D hard to call. Germline loops: CDR1 SGHTA, CDR2 FQGTGA. With 3 bases removed from V and 7 bases from J, the gap between germline ends came to 12 bases. This CDR3 has 13 residues. CDR3 coding DNA: TGTGCCAGCAGCTTGGGCCGTGAAGATGAAGCTTTCTTT. Encoded protein: CASSLGREDEAFF.

The rearrangement joins TRBV14 to TRBJ1-2, with 9 bases matching TRBD1. After removal of 4 bases from V and 14 bases from J, the junction contained 14 bases not matched to a gene. The CDR3 has 14 amino acids. Germline loops: CDR1 SGHDN, CDR2 FVKESK. The DNA for the CDR3 is TGTGCCAGCAGCCCACCGGGACAGGGCTTCGGGACTACCTTC. Its protein product is CASSPPGQGFGTTF.

V is TRBV28 and J is TRBJ2-1; D remains ambiguous. The CDR3 length is 12 residues. V was shortened by 5 bases and J by 12 bases, with 14 bases between the two germline ends. Per the germline V gene, CDR1 is MDHEN and CDR2 is SYDVKM. The CDR3 DNA follows: TGTGCCAGCAGTCAAAGAGGATTTCGGCAGTTCTTC. It yields the protein CASSQRGFRQFF.

V is TRBV27 and J is TRBJ1-6; the D gene is possibly TRBD1 (5 bases). Per germline, CDR1 MNHEY and CDR2 SMNVEV (reference sequence). There are 19 residues in the CDR3. The V and J ends lost 4 bases and 8 bases respectively, with 27 bases between them. The chain's CDR3 is CASSSVRGSTRAVDSPLHF. CDR3 DNA sequence: TGTGCCAGCAGTTCGGTTAGGGGCAGTACTCGCGCGGTCGATTCACCCCTCCACTTT.

The chain recombines TRBV2 with TRBJ2-7, with D perhaps matching TRBD1 (6 bases). Germline V CDR1 and CDR2: SNHLY, FYNNEI. The CDR3 runs 11 residues. V was pared by 5 bases and J by 6 bases, with 8 bases between. The CDR3 is CASSLGAEQYF. CDR3 in DNA: TGTGCCAGCAGTTTGGGGGCCGAGCAGTACTTC.

This clone was seen a few times. The gene calls are TRBV10-2 and TRBJ1-5, with D possibly being TRBD1 (6 bases). V was trimmed by 6 bases and J by 3 bases, leaving 12 bases between them. The CDR3 covers 14 residues. CDR1 and CDR2 (germline): WSHSY, SAAADI. The CDR3 DNA reads TGCGCCAGCAGATTGACAGGCGACAATCAGCCCCAGCATTTT. It specifies CASRLTGDNQPQHF.